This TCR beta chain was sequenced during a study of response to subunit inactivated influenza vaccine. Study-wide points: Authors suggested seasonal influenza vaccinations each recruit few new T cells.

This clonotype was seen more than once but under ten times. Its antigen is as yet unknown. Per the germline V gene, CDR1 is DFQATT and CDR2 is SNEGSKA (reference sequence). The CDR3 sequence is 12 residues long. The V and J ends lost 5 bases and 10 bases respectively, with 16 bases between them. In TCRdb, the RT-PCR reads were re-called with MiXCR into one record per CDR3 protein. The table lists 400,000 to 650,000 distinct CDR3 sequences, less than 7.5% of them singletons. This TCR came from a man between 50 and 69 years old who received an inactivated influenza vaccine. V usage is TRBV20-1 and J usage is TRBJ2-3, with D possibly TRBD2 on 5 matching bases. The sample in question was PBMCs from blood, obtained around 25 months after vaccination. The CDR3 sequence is CSASRVAVPQYF. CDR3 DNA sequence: TGCAGTGCTTCGAGGGTGGCAGTCCCGCAGTATTTT.